The rows below give T cell receptor beta chains drawn from one sample of a study of cytotoxic CD8 clonotypes in ibrutinib-treated CLL. Libraries were prepared by immunoSEQ multiplex PCR; TCRdb keeps only in-frame clonotypes and omits some of them. The sample has about 150,000 clones; about 70% are singletons. This material consisted of PBMCs, taken after 24 months of ibrutinib treatment. These receptor sequences come from a human donor with chronic lymphocytic leukemia. Each CDR3 is given with its conserved first and last residue. D genes are given only for firm matches. Size values are once, few and many counts, or a class for expanded clones, and some rows have none.

TRBD1	TRBJ2-3	-	TRBV5-1	CASETGEVGDTQYF	TGCGCCAGCGAGACAGGGGAAGTTGGAGATACGCAGTATTTT
TRBD2	TRBJ2-5	few	TRBV4-2	CASSQDPAGTQETQYF	TGTGCCAGCAGCCAAGATCCAGCGGGGACCCAAGAGACCCAGTACTTC
-	TRBJ1-1	-	TRBV6-5	CASRGSLRTEAFF	TGTGCCAGCAGAGGGAGTTTAAGGACTGAAGCTTTCTTT
TRBD1	TRBJ1-4	once	TRBV6-5	CASSPGGRRGEKLFF	TGTGCCAGCAGCCCAGGGGGACGCCGCGGGGAAAAACTGTTTTTT
-	TRBJ1-2	-	TRBV7-2	CASSLQGPYGYTF	TGTGCCAGCAGCTTACAGGGACCCTATGGCTACACCTTC
-	TRBJ1-5	few	TRBV5-6	CASSLGRNQPQHF	TGTGCCAGCAGCTTGGGCAGAAATCAGCCCCAGCATTTT
-	TRBJ1-4	-	TRBV4-3	CASSQGTYSNEKLFF	TGCGCCAGCAGCCAGGGGACCTACTCGAATGAAAAACTGTTTTTT
-	TRBJ1-4	-	TRBV18	CASSPSTTNEKLFF	TGTGCCAGCTCACCATCCACAACTAATGAAAAACTGTTTTTT
-	TRBJ2-7	-	TRBV27	CASSLSSGRAYEQYF	TGTGCCAGCAGTTTATCGTCGGGCAGGGCCTACGAGCAGTACTTC
-	TRBJ1-5	few	TRBV5-4	CASSLGGGDQPQHF	TGTGCCAGCAGCCTGGGGGGGGGTGATCAGCCCCAGCATTTT
-	TRBJ1-2	-	TRBV18	CASSPTGTYGYTF	TGTGCCAGCTCACCGACGGGGACCTATGGCTACACCTTC
-	TRBJ2-4	few	TRBV15	CATSRDWRGIQYF	TGTGCCACCAGCAGAGATTGGCGGGGCATTCAGTACTTC
-	TRBJ1-2	few	TRBV28	CASARASPRNGGYTF	TGTGCCAGCGCCCGGGCCAGCCCCCGGAATGGTGGCTACACCTTC
-	TRBJ2-2	-	TRBV11-3	CASSTKGVAGELFF	TGTGCCAGCAGCACCAAGGGAGTGGCCGGGGAGCTGTTTTTT
-	TRBJ1-4	-	TRBV28	CASQETQGNRAKLFF	TGTGCCAGCCAAGAAACCCAGGGTAATAGGGCAAAACTGTTTTTT
TRBD2	TRBJ2-5	-	TRBV5-6	CASSLVASGQETQYF	TGTGCCAGCAGCTTGGTGGCTAGCGGGCAAGAGACCCAGTACTTC
-	TRBJ2-5	-	TRBV20-1	CSARTPGTQYF	TGCAGTGCTAGAACCCCGGGGACCCAGTACTTC
-	TRBJ1-3	few	TRBV5-6	CASSRTGFSGNTIYF	TGTGCCAGCAGCCGCACGGGGTTCTCTGGAAACACCATATATTTT
TRBD2	TRBJ2-7	-	TRBV25-1	CASTRGAEYEQYF	TGTGCCAGCACGCGGGGGGCTGAGTACGAGCAGTACTTC
-	TRBJ2-5	-	TRBV7-9	CASSLGEETQYF	TGTGCCAGCAGCTTGGGCGAAGAGACCCAGTACTTC
-	TRBJ2-5	-	TRBV5-1	CASSFTSGRGRETQYF	TGCGCCAGCAGCTTTACCTCGGGTAGGGGAAGAGAGACCCAGTACTTC
-	TRBJ2-1	-	TRBV15	CATSRGLGQFSYNEQFF	TGTGCCACCAGCAGAGGGCTCGGACAGTTTTCCTACAATGAGCAGTTCTTC
TRBD1	TRBJ2-7	-	TRBV29-1	CSAGQGWYEQYF	TGCAGCGCCGGACAGGGGTGGTACGAGCAGTACTTC
-	TRBJ1-4	once	TRBV6-5	CASSYEGGVWEKLFF	TGTGCCAGCAGTTATGAGGGGGGGGTTTGGGAAAAACTGTTTTTT
TRBD1	TRBJ2-1	-	TRBV18	CASSSTGGGNEQFF	TGTGCCAGCTCATCGACAGGGGGTGGCAATGAGCAGTTCTTC
TRBD2	TRBJ2-3	-	TRBV11-2	CASSLAVGGRVADTQYF	TGTGCCAGCAGCTTAGCGGTTGGCGGGAGGGTGGCAGATACGCAGTATTTT
-	TRBJ1-2	-	TRBV2	CASSEAGTLYGYTF	TGTGCCAGCAGTGAAGCGGGGACACTCTATGGCTACACCTTC
-	TRBJ2-3	-	TRBV11-2	CASSLGLGGTQYF	TGTGCCAGCAGCTTAGGACTAGGGGGCACGCAGTATTTT
TRBD1	TRBJ1-5	-	TRBV30	CAWSGQQNQPQHF	TGTGCCTGGTCGGGACAGCAGAATCAGCCCCAGCATTTT
TRBD2	TRBJ2-7	-	TRBV10-3	CAISEGTTPYEQYF	TGTGCCATCAGTGAGGGGACTACCCCCTACGAGCAGTACTTC
TRBD1	TRBJ1-1	-	TRBV10-3	CAISEWEGATNTEAFF	TGTGCCATCAGTGAGTGGGAGGGGGCCACGAACACTGAAGCTTTCTTT
-	TRBJ1-1	-	TRBV28	CASSSPVGIEAFF	TGTGCCAGCAGCTCCCCCGTGGGGATTGAAGCTTTCTTT
TRBD1	TRBJ1-3	-	TRBV7-8	CASSLALWTGSSGNTIYF	TGTGCCAGCAGCTTAGCGCTTTGGACAGGTAGCTCTGGAAACACCATATATTTT
-	TRBJ2-7	-	TRBV6-1	CASSEARYEQYF	TGTGCCAGCAGTGAAGCCCGGTACGAGCAGTACTTC
TRBD1	TRBJ1-2	-	TRBV6-5	CASSKQGASVGYTF	TGTGCCAGCAGTAAACAGGGGGCCTCGGTTGGCTACACCTTC
-	TRBJ1-1	-	TRBV30	CAWSAGTGGTEAFF	TGTGCCTGGAGCGCCGGGACGGGGGGCACTGAAGCTTTCTTT
-	TRBJ2-3	-	TRBV27	CASRFGLGGPDTQYF	TGTGCCAGCAGATTCGGACTAGGGGGGCCAGATACGCAGTATTTT
-	TRBJ2-3	many	TRBV5-1	CASVSGPLTDTQYF	TGCGCCAGCGTTAGTGGACCGCTCACAGATACGCAGTATTTT
-	TRBJ2-1	once	TRBV19	CASRIGGARSDEQFF	TGTGCCAGTAGGATTGGGGGGGCCCGAAGCGATGAGCAGTTCTTC
-	TRBJ2-1	-	TRBV5-1	CASSAQGTQYNEQFF	TGCGCCAGCAGCGCCCAGGGGACGCAGTACAATGAGCAGTTCTTC
TRBD2	TRBJ2-7	-	TRBV6-6	CASSPRTSGAPYEQYF	TGTGCCAGCAGTCCGAGGACTAGCGGGGCCCCCTACGAGCAGTACTTC
TRBD1	TRBJ1-3	once	TRBV7-8	CASSFWWLQGASGNTIYF	TGTGCCAGCAGCTTTTGGTGGTTGCAGGGGGCTTCCGGAAACACCATATATTTT